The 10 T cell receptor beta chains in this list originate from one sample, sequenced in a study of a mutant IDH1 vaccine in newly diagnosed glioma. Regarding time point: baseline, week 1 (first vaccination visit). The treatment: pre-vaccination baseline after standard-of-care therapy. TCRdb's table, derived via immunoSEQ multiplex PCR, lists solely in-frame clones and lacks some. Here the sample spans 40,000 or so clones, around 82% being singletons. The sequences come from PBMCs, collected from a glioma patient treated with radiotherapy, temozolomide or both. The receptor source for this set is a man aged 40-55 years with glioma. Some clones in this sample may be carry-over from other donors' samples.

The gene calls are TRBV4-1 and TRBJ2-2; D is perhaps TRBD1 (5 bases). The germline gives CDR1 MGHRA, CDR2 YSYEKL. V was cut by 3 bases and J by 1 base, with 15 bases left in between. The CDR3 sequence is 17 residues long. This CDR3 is CASSHATGPRNTGELFF. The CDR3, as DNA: TGCGCCAGCAGCCACGCCACAGGTCCAAGGAACACCGGGGAGCTGTTTTTT.

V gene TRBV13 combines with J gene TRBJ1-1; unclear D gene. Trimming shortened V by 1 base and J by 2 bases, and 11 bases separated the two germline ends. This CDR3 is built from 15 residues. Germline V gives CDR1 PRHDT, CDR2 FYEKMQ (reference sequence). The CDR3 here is CASSLVAEDNTEAFF. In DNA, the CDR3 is TGTGCCAGCAGCTTAGTGGCAGAAGACAACACTGAAGCTTTCTTT.

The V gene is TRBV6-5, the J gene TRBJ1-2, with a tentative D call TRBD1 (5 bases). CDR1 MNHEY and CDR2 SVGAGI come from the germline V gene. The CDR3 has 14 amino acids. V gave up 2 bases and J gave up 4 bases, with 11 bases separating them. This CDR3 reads CASSYRGTSYGYTF. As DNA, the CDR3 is TGTGCCAGCAGTTACCGAGGGACCTCCTATGGCTACACCTTC.

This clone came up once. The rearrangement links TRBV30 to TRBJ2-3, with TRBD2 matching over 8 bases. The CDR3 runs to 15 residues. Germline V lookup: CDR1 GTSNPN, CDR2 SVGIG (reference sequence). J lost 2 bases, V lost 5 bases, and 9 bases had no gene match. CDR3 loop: CAWAPGGGPTDTQYF. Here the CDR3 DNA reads TGTGCCTGGGCACCCGGCGGGGGGCCCACAGATACGCAGTATTTT.

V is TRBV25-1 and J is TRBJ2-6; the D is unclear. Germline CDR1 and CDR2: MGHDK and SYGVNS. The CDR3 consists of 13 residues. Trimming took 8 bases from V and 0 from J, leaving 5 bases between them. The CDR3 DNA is TGTGCCAGCGGGGACTCTGGGGCCAACGTCCTGACTTTC. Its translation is CASGDSGANVLTF.

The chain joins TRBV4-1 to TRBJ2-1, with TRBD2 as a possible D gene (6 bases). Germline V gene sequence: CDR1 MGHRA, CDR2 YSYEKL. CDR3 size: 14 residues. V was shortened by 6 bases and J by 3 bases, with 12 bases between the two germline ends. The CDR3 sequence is CASRGTSSYNEQFF. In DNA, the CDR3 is TGCGCCAGCAGGGGGACTTCCAGCTACAATGAGCAGTTCTTC.

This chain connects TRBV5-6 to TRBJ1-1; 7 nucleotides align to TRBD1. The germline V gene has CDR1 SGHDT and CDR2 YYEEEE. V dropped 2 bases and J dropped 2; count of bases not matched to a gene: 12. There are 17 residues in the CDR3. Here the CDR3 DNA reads TGTGCCAGCAGCTTCTTGTTGGGACAGAGCATTAACACTGAAGCTTTCTTT. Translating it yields CASSFLLGQSINTEAFF.

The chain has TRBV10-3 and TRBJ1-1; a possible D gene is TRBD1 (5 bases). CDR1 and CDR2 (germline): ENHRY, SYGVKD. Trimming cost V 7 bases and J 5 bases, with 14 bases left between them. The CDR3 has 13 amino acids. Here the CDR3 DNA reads TGTGCCATCAACGGGGGTAATTGGACTGAAGCTTTCTTT. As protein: CAINGGNWTEAFF.

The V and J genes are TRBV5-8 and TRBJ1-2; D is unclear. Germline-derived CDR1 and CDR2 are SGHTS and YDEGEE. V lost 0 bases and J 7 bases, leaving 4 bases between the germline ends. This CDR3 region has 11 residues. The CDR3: CASSLGVGYTF. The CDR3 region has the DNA TGTGCCAGCAGCTTGGGAGTTGGCTACACCTTC.

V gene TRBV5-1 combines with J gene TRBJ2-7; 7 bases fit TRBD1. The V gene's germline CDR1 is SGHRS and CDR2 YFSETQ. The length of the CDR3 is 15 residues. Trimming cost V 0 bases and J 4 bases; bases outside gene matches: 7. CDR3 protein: CASSLAPGQPYEQYF. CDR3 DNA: TGCGCCAGCAGCTTGGCCCCGGGACAGCCTTACGAGCAGTACTTC.